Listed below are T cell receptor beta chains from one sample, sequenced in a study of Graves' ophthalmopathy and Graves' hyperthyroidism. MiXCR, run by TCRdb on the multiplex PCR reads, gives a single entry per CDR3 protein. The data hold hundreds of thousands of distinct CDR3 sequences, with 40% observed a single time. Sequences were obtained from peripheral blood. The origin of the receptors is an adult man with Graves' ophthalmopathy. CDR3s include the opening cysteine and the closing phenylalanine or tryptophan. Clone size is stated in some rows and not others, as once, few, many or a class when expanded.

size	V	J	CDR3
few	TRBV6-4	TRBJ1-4	CASMTGFHEKLFF
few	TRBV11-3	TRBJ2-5	CASSLGMTGSEETQYF
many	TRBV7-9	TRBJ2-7	CASSEGTGPSHEQYF
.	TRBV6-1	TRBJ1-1	CASSEKTGDYDAFF
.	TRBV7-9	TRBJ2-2	CASSLGFSGDTGELFF
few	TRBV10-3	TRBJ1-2	CASRQSTGNGYTF
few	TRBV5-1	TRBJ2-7	CASSFDRALNLYREQYF
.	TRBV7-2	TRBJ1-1	CASSLAASVGMRWTEAFF
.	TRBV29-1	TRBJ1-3	CSVEGQDNTIYF
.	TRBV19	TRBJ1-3	CASSIFGASGNTIYF
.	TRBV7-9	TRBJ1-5	CASSPPGAPNQPQHF
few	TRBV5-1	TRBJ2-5	CASSLSRTGEETQYF
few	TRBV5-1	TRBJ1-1	CASSYRGTGGMNTEAFF
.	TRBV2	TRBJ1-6	CASSERSAYNSPLHF
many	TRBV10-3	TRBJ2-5	CAISETQDSRETQYF
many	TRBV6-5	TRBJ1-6	CASRIDRLSPLHF
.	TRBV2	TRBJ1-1	CASRVRRTGIGTEAFF
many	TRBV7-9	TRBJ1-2	CASSLLVYGYTF
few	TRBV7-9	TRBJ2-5	CASSQEVDRGETQYF
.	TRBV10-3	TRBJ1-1	CASSELWGTKTEAFF
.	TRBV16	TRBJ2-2	CASSFGATGRDTGELFF
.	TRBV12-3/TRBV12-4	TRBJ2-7	CASSLSEASEQYF
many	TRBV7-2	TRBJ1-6	CASSLVGLGQGYNSPLHF